Sequencing of this T cell receptor beta chain was carried out in a study of blood T cell repertoires in COVID-19. Germline lookup yields CDR1 SGHVS and CDR2 FQNEAQ. The V end was cut by 5 bases, the J end by 3 bases, with 16 bases between. This CDR3 contains 15 residues. Enrollees, about 18 to 100 years old, lived in 25 or so US areas. Participants were placed into cohorts based on the clinical history they reported. Recovery among Cohort 3 donors was established by two negative PCRs, clearance, or symptom resolution. Original processing methods: Scientists estimated how many nucleated cells there were by amplifying reference gene primers. Profiled with immunoSEQ multiplex PCR; TCRdb holds only in-frame clones, not every one. V, J and clone size are those of that table, while D and trimming were read from the DNA. The sample gives 290,000 or so clones, around 86% of which show up once; over 2% is in the top ten.

The sequence derives from a woman aged 18-29 years who had recovered from COVID-19. The sequenced sample consisted of PBMCs or T cells enriched from blood (not recorded which). J is TRBJ1-1 and V is TRBV7-8; perhaps TRBD1 as D (6 bases). The CDR3 nucleotides are TGTGCCAGCAGCACGGGACATTATGAGGACACTGAAGCTTTCTTT. This gives the protein CASSTGHYEDTEAFF.